Here is one T cell receptor (beta chain) with its context. The sample is drawn from a study of technical replicates of blood from a handful of donors. Assay: immunoSEQ multiplex PCR; the TCRdb copy retains only in-frame clones and omits some. The data contain about 97,000 clones, about 96% of them singletons. This CDR3 comprises 15 residues. V lost 6 bases to trimming and J lost 1 base; unmatched junction nucleotides: 5. From germline, CDR1 is MNHNY and CDR2 SVGAGI (reference sequence). J is TRBJ2-2 and V is TRBV6-6; 7 nucleotides agree with TRBD2. This TCR was sampled from a human donor in good health. The sequencing sample was made of T cells isolated from PBMCs. CDR3 in amino acids: CASRWGGGNTGELFF. The CDR3 DNA reads TGTGCCAGCAGATGGGGGGGAGGGAACACCGGGGAGCTGTTTTTT.